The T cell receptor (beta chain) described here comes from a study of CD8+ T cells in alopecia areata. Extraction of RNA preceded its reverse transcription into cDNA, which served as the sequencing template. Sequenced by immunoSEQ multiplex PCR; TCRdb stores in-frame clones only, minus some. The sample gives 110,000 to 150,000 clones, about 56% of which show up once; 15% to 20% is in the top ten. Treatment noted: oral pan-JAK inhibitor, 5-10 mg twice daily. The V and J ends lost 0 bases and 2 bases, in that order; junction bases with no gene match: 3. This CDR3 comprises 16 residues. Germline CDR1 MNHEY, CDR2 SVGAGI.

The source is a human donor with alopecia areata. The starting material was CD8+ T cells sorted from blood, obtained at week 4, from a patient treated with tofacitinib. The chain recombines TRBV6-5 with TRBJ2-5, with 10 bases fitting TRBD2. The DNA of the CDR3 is TGTGCCAGCAGTTACTCACCTAGCGGGGGTCAAGAGACCCAGTACTTC. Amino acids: CASSYSPSGGQETQYF.